The following is a T cell receptor beta chain sequence with its context. This sample is part of a study of PD-L1 blockade in urothelial cancer. Across the whole study: In the mid-2010s, patients got going on atezolizumab, taking 1,200 mg intravenously every 3 weeks. Of 29 patients, twenty-five were males with bladder-origin urothelial cancer. Specimens of blood held a median count of approximately 150,000 T cells. Samples came from 3 weeks, at the second dose, and 6 weeks into treatment.

Germline V gene data show CDR1 as SGDLS and CDR2 as YYNGEE. Losses at the gene ends were 3 bases for V and 2 bases for J; bases not matched to a gene: 3. This CDR3 comprises 14 residues. Noted time point: pretreatment peripheral blood. TCRdb's table, derived via immunoSEQ multiplex PCR, lists solely in-frame clones and lacks some. The sample comprises roughly 90,000 clones, about 89% of which are singletons, and about 1% rests with the top ten. The sample here was PBMCs, taken around atezolizumab (anti-PD-L1) treatment. The sequence was collected from a woman of 80 years or more with urothelial cancer. The chain employs TRBV9 and TRBJ2-3, with 7 bases fitting TRBD2. CDR3 sequence: CASSASGITDTQYF. The CDR3 DNA follows: TGTGCCAGCAGCGCGAGCGGGATCACAGATACGCAGTATTTT.